One sample yielded the 17 T cell receptor beta chains listed below, sequenced in a study of CD8+CD57+ T cells in acquired aplastic anemia. The patients chosen for sequencing had shown expansion of CD8+CD57+ cells (detected by flow cytometry). Using genomic DNA as the template, TCR beta VDJ and CDR3 profiling was carried out. One entry per CDR3 protein results from TCRdb running MiXCR on the reads. The table lists approximately 170,000 distinct CDR3 sequences, roughly half of them singletons. Sequencing was performed on sorted CD4+, CD8+, or CD8+CD57+ T cells (not recorded which) from PBMCs. The source is a human donor with aplastic anemia.

There are many counts of this clonotype. The J gene is TRBJ1-3, the V gene TRBV5-1; D might be TRBD1 (5 bases). The CDR3 spans 15 residues. Trimming removed 4 bases from V and 2 bases from J, with 13 bases in between. CDR1 SGHRS and CDR2 YFSETQ come from the germline V gene. CDR3 sequence: CASSVSGRAGNTIYF. The CDR3 DNA reads TGCGCCAGCAGCGTTTCAGGGAGGGCTGGAAACACCATATATTTT.

This chain uses TRBV7-9 with TRBJ1-6; no firm D call. V lost 2 bases, J lost 7 bases, and 9 bases lay in between. Germline values: CDR1 SEHNR, CDR2 FQNEAQ (reference sequence). This CDR3 has 14 residues. CDR3 nucleotide sequence: TGTGCCAGCAGCTTATCTGGGAACAATTCACCCCTCCACTTT. It codes for CASSLSGNNSPLHF.

This clonotype was counted many times. A read error may account for a junction end that differs from germline. The V gene is TRBV20-1, the J gene TRBJ2-3; weak D call: TRBD2 (6 bases). The CDR3 has 17 residues. Germline V gene sequence: CDR1 DFQATT, CDR2 SNEGSKA (reference sequence). CDR3 bases: TGCAGTGCAAGAGCCGGACTAATCTCGAGTAGCACAGATACGCAGTATTTT. Encoded protein: CSARAGLISSSTDTQYF.

The table lists this clonotype with many counts. The chain employs TRBV20-1 and TRBJ1-1; D is ambiguous. Between the trimmed V and J ends, which lost 3 bases and 2 bases, there was a span of 10 bases. CDR3 length equals 13 residues. Germline V gene sequence: CDR1 DFQATT, CDR2 SNEGSKA (reference sequence). CDR3 in amino acids: CSARGDINTEAFF. For the CDR3, the DNA is TGCAGTGCTAGGGGTGACATTAACACTGAAGCTTTCTTT.

V usage is TRBV6-1 and J usage is TRBJ1-2; TRBD1 matches 7 bases. Germline V lookup: CDR1 MNHNS, CDR2 SASEGT. V lost 6 bases to trimming and J lost 4 bases; unmatched junction nucleotides: 8. The CDR3 is 14 amino acids. The CDR3 spells CASSRDSEPYGYTF. The CDR3 DNA reads TGTGCCAGCAGCCGGGACAGCGAACCCTATGGCTACACCTTC.

This clonotype showed up just a few times. The V and J genes are TRBV29-1 and TRBJ2-5; 10 nucleotides align to TRBD1. The germline V gene has CDR1 SQVTM and CDR2 ANQGSEA. V was clipped by 1 base and J by 5 bases; unmatched bases: 7. This CDR3 is built from 15 residues. CDR3 protein: CSVEGDRGRGETQYF. As DNA, the CDR3 is TGCAGCGTTGAAGGTGACAGGGGGCGCGGGGAGACCCAGTACTTC.

This clonotype came up many times. This chain uses TRBV7-2 with TRBJ1-2; a possible D gene is TRBD1 (5 bases). The CDR3 is 15 residues long. Germline V gene sequence: CDR1 SGHTA, CDR2 FQGNSA. Trimming cost V 5 bases and J 8 bases, with 21 bases left between them. In DNA form, the CDR3 reads TGTGCCAGCAGCCCAGGGATAGGGGCCCCAGGAGGCTACACCTTC. The encoded protein is CASSPGIGAPGGYTF.

This clonotype was seen a single time. The CDR3 does not end in the conserved phenylalanine or tryptophan, so this is likely a read error. The chain couples TRBV2 to TRBJ1-1; TRBD1 might be the D (6 bases). The V gene's germline CDR1 is SNHLY and CDR2 FYNNEI. The CDR3 covers 14 residues. In DNA, the CDR3 is TGTGCCGGCAGAGGGCAGGGGATGAACACTGAAGCTTTCTCT. Its translation: CAGRGQGMNTEAFS.

About this clonotype: A clone one base away is much larger, so this may be a read error. The chain links TRBV10-3 to TRBJ1-2, with 7 bases matching TRBD1. With 6 bases clipped from V and 5 bases from J, the junction kept 9 bases outside the gene matches. Germline lookup yields CDR1 ENHRY and CDR2 SYGVKD. The CDR3 spans 14 residues. CDR3 sequence: CAIRPDRALYGYTF. In nucleotides, the CDR3 is TGTGCCATCAGGCCTGACAGGGCCCTTTATGGCTACACCTTC.

The genes are TRBV29-1 and TRBJ2-1; 9 bases are shared with TRBD2. Germline assignment: CDR1 SQVTM and CDR2 ANQGSEA. V was clipped by 4 bases and J by 5 bases; unmatched bases: 3. The CDR3 runs to 13 residues. In DNA form, the CDR3 reads TGCAGCGTTGCGACTAGCGGAGACAATGAGCAGTTCTTC. It yields the protein CSVATSGDNEQFF.

This clonotype was seen ten or more times. The genes are TRBV4-2 and TRBJ2-3; 7 positions agree with TRBD1. V shed 4 bases, J shed 2 bases, and the junction held 18 bases outside the gene matches. Germline loops: CDR1 LGHNA, CDR2 YNFKEQ. The CDR3 is made up of 19 amino acids. CDR3 DNA: TGTGCCAGCAGCCCGTATGGCCGGCCGGGACAGACCTTCACAGATACGCAGTATTTT. It specifies CASSPYGRPGQTFTDTQYF.

This clonotype was counted many times. V gene TRBV6-6 combines with J gene TRBJ2-5, with D unclear. Germline assignment: CDR1 MNHNY and CDR2 SVGAGI (reference sequence). Trimming shortened V by 0 bases and J by 1 base, and 3 bases separated the two germline ends. CDR3 size: 13 residues. CDR3 nucleotide sequence: TGTGCCAGCAGTTACTCTCCCCAAGAGACCCAGTACTTC. Encoded protein: CASSYSPQETQYF.

This clonotype was seen a single time. This chain links TRBV24-1 with TRBJ2-2, with D tentatively TRBD1 or TRBD2 (6 bases each). With 5 bases removed from V and 6 bases from J, the gap between germline ends came to 12 bases. Germline CDR1 and CDR2: KGHDR and SFDVKD. The CDR3 is 14 amino acids. The DNA of the CDR3 is TGTGCCACCAGTGTAGGGGGGCTGGCCGGGGAGCTGTTTTTT. It encodes CATSVGGLAGELFF.

The chain has TRBV27 and TRBJ1-2; maybe TRBD1 (6 bases). The ends were cut back, 5 bases at V and 2 bases at J, with 15 bases in the middle. From germline, CDR1 is MNHEY and CDR2 SMNVEV (reference sequence). The length of the CDR3 is 15 residues. CDR3 sequence (DNA): TGTGCCAGCAGTCCTACCAAAACAGGGAACTATGGCTACACCTTC. The encoded protein is CASSPTKTGNYGYTF.

The rearrangement joins TRBV7-9 to TRBJ2-7, with D unclear. The CDR3 has 11 residues. V lost 8 bases and J lost 1, with 6 bases in between. The germline V gene has CDR1 SEHNR and CDR2 FQNEAQ (reference sequence). The CDR3 spells CASGQSYEQYF. CDR3 bases: TGTGCCAGCGGGCAGTCCTACGAGCAGTACTTC.

This chain joins TRBV4-2 and TRBJ2-1; TRBD2 is a possible D gene (5 bases). V was trimmed by 1 base and J by 6 bases, leaving 10 bases between them. This CDR3 contains 14 residues. Germline CDR1 reads LGHNA; CDR2 reads YNFKEQ. CDR3 sequence (DNA): TGTGCCAGCAGCCAAGCTCCTGGACTCAATGAGCAGTTCTTC. This gives the protein CASSQAPGLNEQFF.

This chain joins TRBV10-3 and TRBJ2-7; 9 bases map to TRBD1. Germline CDR1 ENHRY, CDR2 SYGVKD. V lost 3 bases, J lost 3 bases, and 6 bases stayed unmatched. The CDR3 contains 15 residues. The CDR3 sequence: CAISDRTGVGYEQYF. CDR3 DNA: TGTGCCATCAGTGACCGGACAGGGGTTGGCTACGAGCAGTACTTC.